This T cell receptor beta chain was recorded in a study of T cell responses to AZD1222 COVID-19 vaccine. Study as a whole: Timing groups of about 4 and about 12 weeks for second doses were pooled. Broader study findings: Just 5 or 6 AZD1222 recipients tested seropositive at baseline. Donors skewed white British and female; clonal diversity was possibly underestimated. Researchers took repertoire samples only after the peak T cell response had come.

This clone was seen a few times. Its antigen is not identified. V was cut by 0 bases and J by 8 bases, with 16 bases left in between. CDR1 and CDR2 (germline): MNHEY, SVGAGI. The CDR3 is made up of 15 amino acids. Method: immunoSEQ multiplex PCR; TCRdb's copy keeps in-frame clones and lacks some. This table holds 75,000 to 100,000 clones, 80% to 90% found once. The source material was peripheral blood, sampled on day 0 of AZD1222 vaccination. V gene TRBV6-5 combines with J gene TRBJ1-2, with no clear D. The origin of this receptor is an adult in good health. The CDR3 nucleotides read TGTGCCAGCAGTTACTCGTTTGTTGAGCCCTTGGGCTACACCTTC. The encoded protein is CASSYSFVEPLGYTF.